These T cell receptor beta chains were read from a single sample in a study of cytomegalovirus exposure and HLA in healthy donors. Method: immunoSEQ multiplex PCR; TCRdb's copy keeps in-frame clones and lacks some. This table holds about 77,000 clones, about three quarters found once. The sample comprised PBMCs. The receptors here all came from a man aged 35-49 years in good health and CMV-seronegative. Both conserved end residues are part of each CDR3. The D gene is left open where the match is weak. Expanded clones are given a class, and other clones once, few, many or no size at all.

TGTGCCAGCAGCGCCGGGAGGAGCTCCTACAATGAGCAGTTCTTC	CASSAGRSSYNEQFF	TRBV7-9	TRBJ2-1	few	TRBD2
TGTGCCAGCAGCCGGACAGGGGGCAATCAGCCCCAGCATTTT	CASSRTGGNQPQHF	TRBV7-9	TRBJ1-5	NA	TRBD1
TGTGCCAGCTCACCGGATATACAGGGCCTGAACTATGGCTACACCTTC	CASSPDIQGLNYGYTF	TRBV18	TRBJ1-2	once	NA
TGTGCCAGCAGCTTCGATTTAGCGGGAGGATTCTACGAGCAGTACTTC	CASSFDLAGGFYEQYF	TRBV7-2	TRBJ2-7	NA	TRBD2
TGTGCCAGCAGCTTTCTAGCGGGAGGAGATACGCAGTATTTT	CASSFLAGGDTQYF	TRBV27	TRBJ2-3	NA	TRBD2
TGTGCCAGCAGCACCAGGACAGCTCTCTCTGGAAACACCATATATTTT	CASSTRTALSGNTIYF	TRBV11-2	TRBJ1-3	NA	NA
TGTGCCAGTAGTTTGGGACAGGGGGTAGATACGCAGTATTTT	CASSLGQGVDTQYF	TRBV19	TRBJ2-3	NA	TRBD1
TGTGCCAGCAGCCGAGGGACAGGGGAAGCTTTCTTT	CASSRGTGEAFF	TRBV7-8	TRBJ1-1	NA	TRBD1
TGTGCCAGCAGCTTAGCGGTGGCAGGGAAGTACGAGCAGTACTTC	CASSLAVAGKYEQYF	TRBV7-6	TRBJ2-7	NA	NA
TGCAGCGTTGAACAACCGGGACTTGTACCCTACAATGAGCAGTTCTTC	CSVEQPGLVPYNEQFF	TRBV29-1	TRBJ2-1	once	NA
TGTGCCAGCACAGGGCCCCCTTACGAGCAGTACTTC	CASTGPPYEQYF	TRBV6-1	TRBJ2-7	NA	NA
TGTGCCAGCAGCCATATAGGGACAGGGGGTCGCTACGAGCAGTACTTC	CASSHIGTGGRYEQYF	TRBV7-9	TRBJ2-7	once	TRBD1
TGTGCCAGCAGCGTAGGGACTACATTACAAGAGACCCAGTACTTC	CASSVGTTLQETQYF	TRBV9	TRBJ2-5	NA	NA
TGTGCCAGCAGTTTGGCAGGGGGCGCTGGCTATGGCTACACCTTC	CASSLAGGAGYGYTF	TRBV28	TRBJ1-2	NA	TRBD1
TGTGCCAGCAGCGATGGGACAGGGAAGAGCTATGGCTACACCTTC	CASSDGTGKSYGYTF	TRBV9	TRBJ1-2	NA	TRBD1
TGTGCCAGCCCGGGAGGGGTAGGGCTGTTTTTT	CASPGGVGLFF	TRBV6-1	TRBJ2-2	NA	TRBD2
TGTGCCAGCAGTGCCGCCAGCGGACCCTGGGAGACCCAGTACTTC	CASSAASGPWETQYF	TRBV27	TRBJ2-5	NA	NA
TGTGCCAGTACCGGGGGACTAGCGGGAGTCGGGGATACGCAGTATTTT	CASTGGLAGVGDTQYF	TRBV19	TRBJ2-3	NA	TRBD2
TGTGCCAGCAGCCAGACGGGATCCTACGAGCAGTACTTC	CASSQTGSYEQYF	TRBV6-5	TRBJ2-7	NA	NA
TGTGCCAGCAGCTTAGCGGGGGACACCTATGGCTACACCTTC	CASSLAGDTYGYTF	TRBV7-9	TRBJ1-2	NA	NA
TGTGCCAGCTCTCCCGGGACAGGGAGAGAGACCCAGTACTTC	CASSPGTGRETQYF	TRBV18	TRBJ2-5	few	TRBD1
TGTGCCAGCTCGGAACGACGGGACAGGGATTTGTATACGCAGTATTTT	CASSERRDRDLYTQYF	TRBV18	TRBJ2-3	NA	TRBD1
TGTGCCAGCAAAAGGGGGCAGAACACTGAAGCTTTCTTT	CASKRGQNTEAFF	TRBV6-5	TRBJ1-1	once	TRBD1
TGTGCCAGCAGCACCGGGACAGGGAATCAGCCCCAGCATTTT	CASSTGTGNQPQHF	TRBV9	TRBJ1-5	NA	TRBD1
TGTGCCATCAGGACCGCTGGACGGGAAGGTGAGCAGTTCTTC	CAIRTAGREGEQFF	TRBV10-3	TRBJ2-1	NA	NA
TGTGCCTGGAGTCCCCCAACAGGGGCTAACTATGGCTACACCTTC	CAWSPPTGANYGYTF	TRBV30	TRBJ1-2	once	TRBD1
TGTGCCAGCAGGGGGCCGGGACAGGGGGTTAATGAGCAGTTCTTC	CASRGPGQGVNEQFF	TRBV6-5	TRBJ2-1	once	TRBD1
TGTGCCAGCAGCTTTGGACTGAGAACAGATACGCAGTATTTT	CASSFGLRTDTQYF	TRBV5-8	TRBJ2-3	NA	NA
TGTGCCACCAGCAGAGAGAAGGACAGGGGACTCAAAATGTCCTCCTACGAGCAGTACTTC	CATSREKDRGLKMSSYEQYF	TRBV15	TRBJ2-7	NA	TRBD1
TGTGCCAGCAGCTTGATCCTAGCCGACTCCTACGAGCAGTACTTC	CASSLILADSYEQYF	TRBV7-6	TRBJ2-7	once	NA
TGTGCCTGTCCCCGGGGGGCGTCTGGCTACACCTTC	CACPRGASGYTF	TRBV30	TRBJ1-2	NA	NA